One sample yielded the 6 T cell receptor beta chains listed below, sequenced in a study of post-analysis software for immune sequencing data (dated by TCRdb to between 2014 and 2016). Study-wide findings and limitations: Patients showed significantly higher frequencies than controls for five TRBV segments, among them TRBV5-6, TRBV5-1 and TRBV20-1.

The library was made by PCR. For sequencing, an Illumina HiSeq 2500 was employed. To reduce PCR and sequencing biases, unique molecular identifiers were built into the TCR beta cDNA libraries. The public sequencing data were trimmed at Q25 with fastp and processed into clonotypes with MiXCR by TCRdb, which kept only in-frame beta chains. Duplicate CDR3 protein sequences are folded into a single record with the most common DNA and genes. The sample contains about 460,000 distinct CDR3 sequences, less than 45% of them found a single time. 9.5% to 13% of the sample is held by the ten biggest clonotypes. Antigens for these TCRs are unknown. Sequencing was carried out using blood. All receptors derive from a girl under 18 with multiple sclerosis.

The chain joins TRBV9 to TRBJ2-1; D possibly uses TRBD1 or TRBD2 (6 bases each). The length of the CDR3 is 13 residues. Germline CDR1 is SGDLS and CDR2 is YYNGEE. Trimming removed 0 bases at V and 9 bases at J, with 10 bases between. The CDR3 here is CASSVDGGGEQFF. CDR3 nucleotide sequence: TGTGCCAGCAGCGTAGACGGGGGCGGTGAGCAGTTCTTC.

V is TRBV28 and J is TRBJ2-7; tentatively, D is TRBD1 (5 bases). V lost 3 bases, J lost 5 bases, and 17 bases lay in between. The CDR3 has 15 residues. Germline values: CDR1 MDHEN, CDR2 SYDVKM. For the CDR3, the DNA is TGTGCCAGCAGTTTTTCGCCAGGGAAGGGCGACGAGCAGTACTTC. It specifies CASSFSPGKGDEQYF. The whole variable domain, filled in from reference TRBV28 and TRBJ2-7, reads DVKVTQSSRYLVKRTGEKVFLECVQDMDHENMFWYRQDPGLGLRLIYFSYDVKMKEKGDIPEGYSVSREKKERFSLILESASTNQTSMYLCASSFSPGKGDEQYFGPGTRLTVT.

This clonotype appeared a few times. The chain is built from TRBV20-1 and TRBJ1-2; no clear D. The CDR3 loop spans 11 amino acids. The germline gives CDR1 DFQATT, CDR2 SNEGSKA (reference sequence). V was shortened by 0 bases and J by 7 bases, with 6 bases between the two germline ends. CDR3 in amino acids: CSARDESGYTF. The DNA of the CDR3 is TGCAGTGCTAGAGATGAGAGTGGCTACACCTTC.

This chain connects TRBV3-1 to TRBJ2-3, with 11 positions matching TRBD2. Germline CDR1 reads LGHDT; CDR2 reads YNNKEL (reference sequence). With V trimmed by 4 bases and J by 5 bases, 8 bases remained unmatched. CDR3 size: 16 residues. The chain's CDR3 is CASSPTSGSIGDTQYF. The CDR3 nucleotides read TGTGCCAGCAGCCCTACTAGCGGGAGTATCGGAGATACGCAGTATTTT.

This clonotype was observed a handful of times. The rearrangement links TRBV20-1 to TRBJ2-7; 7 positions match TRBD1. This CDR3 spans 14 amino acids. Trimming removed 5 bases from V and 6 bases from J; junction bases left unmatched: 13. The germline V gene encodes CDR1 DFQATT and CDR2 SNEGSKA (reference sequence). CDR3 DNA sequence: TGCAGTGCTGACCCGCGACAGGGTAACGTCGAGCAGTACTTC. The encoded protein is CSADPRQGNVEQYF.

The rearrangement links TRBV7-2 to TRBJ2-1, with no clear D. Per the germline V gene, CDR1 is SGHTA and CDR2 is FQGNSA. CDR3 length: 14 residues. V lost 5 bases to trimming and J lost 0 bases, with 8 bases between them. The chain's CDR3 is CASSAPFSYNEQFF. CDR3 DNA sequence: TGTGCCAGCAGCGCCCCCTTCTCCTACAATGAGCAGTTCTTC.